A selection of T cell receptor beta chains follows, all from one sample in a study of T cell changes during pregnancy in multiple sclerosis. Repertoires were generated with immunoSEQ multiplex PCR, while TCRdb's copy carries only in-frame clones and drops some. Of about 47,000 clones listed, more than 80% were seen once; the top ten hold 7% to 10%. The sequencing here drew on CD8+ T cells from peripheral blood mononuclear cells, taken in the second trimester of pregnancy. The receptors were sampled from a female donor with multiple sclerosis, enrolled in a pregnancy study. Each CDR3 is given with its conserved first and last residue. Each record gives: clone size, J gene, V gene, D gene, CDR3 protein, CDR3 DNA. D genes are given only for firm matches. Not every row has a clone size; where given, it reads once, few, many or a size class.

NA | TRBJ2-1 | TRBV7-9 | TRBD1 | CASSLRDRGLREQFF | TGTGCCAGCAGCTTAAGGGACAGGGGGCTTCGGGAGCAGTTCTTC
NA | TRBJ1-1 | TRBV11-2 | NA | CASSQRQVRNEAFF | TGTGCCAGCAGCCAAAGACAGGTTCGGAATGAAGCTTTCTTT
NA | TRBJ2-5 | TRBV7-8 | TRBD2 | CASSRTSGDQETQYF | TGTGCCAGCAGCCGGACTAGCGGGGACCAAGAGACCCAGTACTTC
NA | TRBJ2-3 | TRBV9 | NA | CASSVEAGYTVTDTQYF | TGTGCCAGCAGCGTAGAGGCAGGGTACACCGTGACAGATACGCAGTATTTT
NA | TRBJ2-3 | TRBV11-2 | TRBD2 | CASSLGRTSGGATQYF | TGTGCCAGCAGCTTAGGGAGGACTAGCGGGGGAGCTACGCAGTATTTT
NA | TRBJ2-1 | TRBV19 | NA | CASSGRYGGSGNEQFF | TGTGCCAGTAGTGGTCGATATGGGGGGAGTGGTAATGAGCAGTTCTTC
NA | TRBJ2-1 | TRBV9 | NA | CASTSLYNEQFF | TGTGCCAGCACCTCGTTGTACAATGAGCAGTTCTTC
NA | TRBJ2-3 | TRBV6-1 | TRBD2 | CASSESLAGGGDTQYF | TGTGCCAGCAGTGAATCTTTAGCGGGAGGAGGGGATACGCAGTATTTT
NA | TRBJ1-4 | TRBV27 | NA | CASSHKQSTNEKLFF | TGTGCCAGCAGTCATAAACAGTCAACTAATGAAAAACTGTTTTTT
NA | TRBJ1-2 | TRBV19 | NA | CASKASARPRWVDGYTF | TGTGCCAGTAAGGCGTCCGCGCGCCCCAGGTGGGTTGATGGCTACACCTTC
NA | TRBJ1-4 | TRBV30 | NA | CAWIIDEKLFF | TGTGCCTGGATTATCGATGAAAAACTGTTTTTT
NA | TRBJ1-2 | TRBV5-6 | NA | CASSWTTGQPGYTF | TGTGCCAGCAGCTGGACAACGGGACAACCAGGCTACACCTTC
NA | TRBJ1-1 | TRBV10-3 | TRBD1 | CAISPYRGTANTEAFF | TGTGCCATCAGTCCTTATCGAGGGACAGCGAACACTGAAGCTTTCTTT
few | TRBJ2-1 | TRBV7-9 | NA | CASSGPGLSSNEQFF | TGTGCCAGCAGCGGCCCGGGACTCTCCTCGAATGAGCAGTTCTTC
NA | TRBJ1-2 | TRBV23-1 | TRBD1 | CASSQAPNPTGGYGYTF | TGCGCCAGCAGTCAAGCCCCGAACCCGACAGGGGGCTATGGCTACACCTTC
NA | TRBJ2-7 | TRBV15 | NA | CATSIFLPDTSYEQYF | TGTGCCACCAGCATATTTCTTCCGGACACCTCCTACGAGCAGTACTTC
NA | TRBJ2-1 | TRBV7-9 | TRBD2 | CASSFQREINEQFF | TGTGCCAGCAGCTTTCAGCGGGAGATCAATGAGCAGTTCTTC
NA | TRBJ2-1 | TRBV2 | NA | CASTPWRERPHEQFF | TGTGCCAGCACCCCCTGGAGGGAGCGACCCCATGAGCAGTTCTTC
once | TRBJ2-1 | TRBV5-6 | TRBD2 | CASSFVAGVGNEQFF | TGTGCCAGCAGCTTCGTGGCGGGGGTAGGGAATGAGCAGTTCTTC
NA | TRBJ1-4 | TRBV5-1 | TRBD1 | CASSSGTVTNEELFF | TGCGCCAGCAGCTCAGGGACAGTCACTAATGAAGAACTGTTTTTT
NA | TRBJ2-7 | TRBV7-7 | TRBD1 | CASSLGTGGSYEQYF | TGTGCTAGCAGCTTAGGGACAGGGGGTTCCTACGAGCAGTACTTC
NA | TRBJ2-7 | TRBV27 | TRBD1 | CASNPGQTISYEQYF | TGTGCCAGCAATCCGGGACAGACAATTTCCTACGAGCAGTACTTC
NA | TRBJ2-1 | TRBV7-9 | NA | CASSLLFGGTGGDEQFF | TGTGCCAGCAGCTTATTGTTTGGCGGGACGGGGGGCGATGAGCAGTTCTTC
NA | TRBJ1-4 | TRBV15 | NA | CATSGRKGVGEKLFF | TGTGCCACCAGCGGACGTAAGGGGGTCGGTGAAAAACTGTTTTTT
NA | TRBJ1-2 | TRBV15 | TRBD1 | CATSSWDRRRCGYTF | TGTGCCACCAGCAGTTGGGACAGACGACGCTGCGGCTACACCTTC
NA | TRBJ2-7 | TRBV19 | TRBD1 | CASSIDPGGYEQYF | TGTGCCAGTAGTATAGATCCAGGGGGCTACGAGCAGTACTTC
few | TRBJ1-2 | TRBV19 | TRBD1 | CASTDRGGGYTF | TGTGCCAGTACTGACAGGGGTGGAGGCTACACCTTC
once | TRBJ2-7 | TRBV9 | TRBD2 | CASSPGGYEQYF | TGTGCCAGCAGCCCGGGGGGCTACGAGCAGTACTTC
once | TRBJ1-2 | TRBV27 | TRBD1 | CASRPPGQIYGYTF | TGTGCCAGCAGACCTCCGGGACAGATCTATGGCTACACCTTC
NA | TRBJ2-7 | TRBV21-1 | NA | CASSNTGGSYEQYF | TGTGCCAGCAGCAATACAGGGGGGTCCTACGAGCAGTACTTC
NA | TRBJ2-2 | TRBV6-1 | TRBD2 | CASKLREVGELFF | TGTGCCAGCAAACTGCGGGAGGTCGGGGAGCTGTTTTTT
NA | TRBJ2-3 | TRBV9 | NA | CASSVNRASDTQYF | TGTGCCAGCAGCGTAAACAGGGCGTCAGATACGCAGTATTTT
once | TRBJ1-2 | TRBV5-3 | NA | CARSPTLDKAHYGYTF | TGTGCCAGAAGCCCGACCTTGGACAAGGCGCACTATGGCTACACCTTC
NA | TRBJ1-1 | TRBV18 | TRBD1 | CASSEGGGGTEAFF | TGTGCCAGCTCAGAAGGGGGCGGAGGCACTGAAGCTTTCTTT
NA | TRBJ2-3 | TRBV2 | NA | CASSESWGRTDTQYF | TGTGCCAGCAGTGAATCGTGGGGCCGCACAGATACGCAGTATTTT
NA | TRBJ2-3 | TRBV5-4 | TRBD2 | CASSRLAGESTDTQYF | TGTGCCAGCAGCCGACTAGCGGGGGAGAGCACAGATACGCAGTATTTT
NA | TRBJ1-6 | TRBV6-1 | NA | CASSEDPGLNSPLHF | TGTGCCAGCAGTGAAGACCCAGGGTTAAATTCACCCCTCCACTTT
NA | TRBJ2-4 | TRBV5-1 | NA | CASSLDSGDIQYF | TGCGCCAGCAGCCTCGACTCCGGAGACATTCAGTACTTC
NA | TRBJ2-2 | TRBV7-9 | NA | CASLGGELFF | TGTGCCAGCCTCGGGGGGGAGCTGTTTTTT
NA | TRBJ2-5 | TRBV28 | NA | CASTFNELGRETQYF | TGTGCCAGCACCTTTAACGAACTAGGGAGAGAGACCCAGTACTTC
NA | TRBJ2-5 | TRBV6-5 | TRBD2 | CASSYSGGVGTQYF | TGTGCCAGCAGTTACTCGGGGGGGGTCGGGACCCAGTACTTC
once | TRBJ2-1 | TRBV6-1 | NA | CASSEWFQGGYNEQFF | TGTGCCAGCAGTGAATGGTTTCAGGGGGGTTACAATGAGCAGTTCTTC
NA | TRBJ1-1 | TRBV20-1 | NA | CSAREGTEAFF | TGCAGTGCTAGGGAGGGAACTGAAGCTTTCTTT
NA | TRBJ1-2 | TRBV7-9 | NA | CASSLGRQVLDGYTF | TGTGCCAGCAGCTTAGGCCGACAGGTTCTGGATGGCTACACCTTC
NA | TRBJ2-7 | TRBV5-6 | NA | CASSWGENYEQYF | TGTGCCAGCAGCTGGGGCGAGAACTACGAGCAGTACTTC
once | TRBJ2-3 | TRBV6-6 | NA | CASRLPPSDTQYF | TGTGCCAGCAGGCTACCCCCTTCAGATACGCAGTATTTT
once | TRBJ2-3 | TRBV7-3 | NA | CASSLRSYWTDTQYF | TGTGCCAGCAGCTTAAGATCCTATTGGACAGATACGCAGTATTTT
once | TRBJ1-2 | TRBV9 | NA | CASSDTGVGYTF | TGTGCCAGCAGCGATACTGGAGTAGGCTACACCTTC
once | TRBJ2-7 | TRBV29-1 | NA | CSVTEGFYEQYF | TGCAGCGTGACCGAGGGTTTCTACGAGCAGTACTTC
NA | TRBJ2-7 | TRBV5-6 | TRBD1 | CASTKTGNHEQYF | TGTGCCAGCACTAAGACAGGGAACCACGAGCAGTACTTC
NA | TRBJ2-7 | TRBV7-9 | TRBD1 | CASSTRGQSSYEQYF | TGTGCCAGCAGCACCAGGGGGCAGAGCTCCTACGAGCAGTACTTC
NA | TRBJ2-1 | TRBV4-2 | TRBD2 | CASSSRLAHNEQFF | TGTGCCAGCAGCTCCCGACTAGCTCACAATGAGCAGTTCTTC
NA | TRBJ2-7 | TRBV28 | NA | CASSLGLSYEQYF | TGTGCCAGCAGTTTGGGCCTATCCTACGAGCAGTACTTC
once | TRBJ1-2 | TRBV27 | NA | CASSFQGTSNYGYTF | TGTGCCAGCAGTTTCCAGGGGACTAGTAACTATGGCTACACCTTC
NA | TRBJ2-5 | TRBV5-1 | NA | CASTYQETQYF | TGCGCCAGCACGTACCAAGAGACCCAGTACTTC
NA | TRBJ2-1 | TRBV9 | TRBD1 | CASSVGGQGVGNEQFF | TGTGCCAGCAGCGTAGGGGGACAGGGCGTAGGGAATGAGCAGTTCTTC
NA | TRBJ1-3 | TRBV9 | NA | CASSVEVDTDSGNTIYF | TGTGCCAGCAGCGTAGAGGTTGACACAGACTCTGGAAACACCATATATTTT
NA | TRBJ2-2 | TRBV7-9 | TRBD2 | CASSLVAGGPTGELFF | TGTGCCAGCAGCTTAGTCGCGGGAGGGCCGACCGGGGAGCTGTTTTTT
NA | TRBJ2-2 | TRBV25-1 | TRBD2 | CASSPNPGLANTGELFF | TGTGCCAGCAGTCCAAACCCGGGACTAGCTAACACCGGGGAGCTGTTTTTT
NA | TRBJ2-5 | TRBV29-1 | NA | CSVDAAGETQYF | TGCAGCGTTGACGCCGCGGGGGAGACCCAGTACTTC